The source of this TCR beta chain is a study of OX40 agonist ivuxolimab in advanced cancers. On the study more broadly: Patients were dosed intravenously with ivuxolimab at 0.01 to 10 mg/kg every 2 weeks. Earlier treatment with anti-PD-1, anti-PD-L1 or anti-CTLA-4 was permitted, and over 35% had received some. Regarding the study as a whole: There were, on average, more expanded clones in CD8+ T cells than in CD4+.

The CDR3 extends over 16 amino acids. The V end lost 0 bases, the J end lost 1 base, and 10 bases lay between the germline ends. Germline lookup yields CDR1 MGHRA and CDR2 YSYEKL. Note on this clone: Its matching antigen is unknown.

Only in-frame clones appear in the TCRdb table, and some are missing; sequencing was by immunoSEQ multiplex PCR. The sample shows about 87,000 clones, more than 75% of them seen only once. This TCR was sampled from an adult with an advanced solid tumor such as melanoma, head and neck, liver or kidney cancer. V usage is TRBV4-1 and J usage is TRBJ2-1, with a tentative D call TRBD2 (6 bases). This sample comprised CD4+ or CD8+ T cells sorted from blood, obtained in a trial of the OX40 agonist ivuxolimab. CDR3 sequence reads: CASSQEGGKSYNEQFF. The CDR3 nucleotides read TGCGCCAGCAGCCAAGAAGGCGGGAAATCCTACAATGAGCAGTTCTTC.